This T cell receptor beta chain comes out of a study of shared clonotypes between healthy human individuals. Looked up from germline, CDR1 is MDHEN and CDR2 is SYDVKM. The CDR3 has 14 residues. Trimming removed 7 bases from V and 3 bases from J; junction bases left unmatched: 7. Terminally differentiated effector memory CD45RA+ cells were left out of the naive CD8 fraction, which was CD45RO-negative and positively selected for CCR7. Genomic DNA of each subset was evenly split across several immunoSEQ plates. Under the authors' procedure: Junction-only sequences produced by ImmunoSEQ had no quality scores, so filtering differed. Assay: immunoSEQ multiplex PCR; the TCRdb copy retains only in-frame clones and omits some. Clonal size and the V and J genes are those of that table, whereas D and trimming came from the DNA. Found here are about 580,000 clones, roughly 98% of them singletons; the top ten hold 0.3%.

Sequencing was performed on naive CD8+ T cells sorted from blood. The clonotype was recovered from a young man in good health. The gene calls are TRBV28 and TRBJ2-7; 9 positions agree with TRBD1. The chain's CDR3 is CASNPSGQGYEQYF. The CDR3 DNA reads TGTGCCAGCAACCCCTCGGGACAGGGCTACGAGCAGTACTTC.